This entry lists 19 T cell receptor beta chains sequenced from one sample in a study of identical twins. TCRdb passed the 5' RACE reads through MiXCR, listing each CDR3 protein once. This sample has under 300,000 distinct CDR3 sequences, with about 9% found just once. These same data were also listed under a study on yellow fever vaccine responses in identical twins.

Sequenced sample: CD8+ T cells sorted from blood. Receptor source: a woman between 18 and 29 years old in good health.

This clonotype has ten or more counts. The gene calls are TRBV29-1 and TRBJ2-1; a possible D gene is TRBD1 (5 bases). Per the germline V gene, CDR1 is SQVTM and CDR2 is ANQGSEA. V lost 7 bases, J lost 6 bases, and 16 bases lay in between. This CDR3 has 13 residues. CDR3 sequence reads: CSAGQVNSNEQFF. CDR3 DNA sequence: TGCAGCGCTGGACAAGTCAACTCCAATGAGCAGTTCTTC.

This clonotype occurred a few times. The CDR3 reads CASSSWASGSTDTQYF. In DNA form, the CDR3 reads TGTGCCAGCAGCTCGTGGGCTAGCGGGAGCACAGATACGCAGTATTTT. V is TRBV7-9 and J is TRBJ2-3; 8 nucleotides align to TRBD2. The CDR3 covers 16 residues. After removal of 4 bases from V and 0 bases from J, the junction contained 6 bases not matched to a gene. Germline CDR1 SEHNR, CDR2 FQNEAQ (reference sequence).

The chain employs TRBV6-1 and TRBJ2-7; D not certain. The germline CDR1 and CDR2 sequences are MNHNS and SASEGT. Trimming took 6 bases from V and 1 from J, leaving 10 bases between them. The CDR3 consists of 13 residues. The CDR3, as DNA: TGTGCCAGCAGCAAAAGTATATCCTACGAGCAGTACTTC. Its protein product is CASSKSISYEQYF.

The chain uses TRBV11-2 and TRBJ2-1; D unclear. V lost 1 base and J 9 bases, leaving 7 bases between the germline ends. The CDR3 length is 12 residues. Germline V lookup: CDR1 SGHAT, CDR2 FQNNGV. The CDR3 region has the DNA TGTGCCAGCAGCTTAGCTAAGTTTGAGCAGTTCTTC. Its translation is CASSLAKFEQFF.

This rearrangement joins TRBV12-3 or TRBV12-4 to TRBJ2-3; no definite D call. Deletions cut 6 bases from V and 4 bases from J, with 11 bases between. The CDR3 covers 13 residues. CDR3 loop: CASSTAGPDTQYF. The CDR3 DNA follows: TGTGCCAGCAGCACAGCTGGTCCAGATACGCAGTATTTT.

This clonotype was counted ten times or more. V and J are TRBV9 and TRBJ1-1; D is ambiguous. With 0 bases removed from V and 1 base from J, the gap between germline ends came to 7 bases. CDR3 length: 14 residues. Germline CDR1 and CDR2: SGDLS and YYNGEE. CDR3 bases: TGTGCCAGCAGCGTAGTCCCAAGGAACACTGAAGCTTTCTTT. The encoded protein is CASSVVPRNTEAFF.

This clonotype was counted only a few times. This sequence joins TRBV27 and TRBJ2-7, with 8 nucleotides matching TRBD2. The germline V gene encodes CDR1 MNHEY and CDR2 SMNVEV (reference sequence). The CDR3 covers 16 residues. V was clipped by 5 bases and J by 0 bases; unmatched bases: 9. The CDR3 DNA sequence: TGTGCCAGCAGTCCACTTAGCGGGGAGAGCTCCTACGAGCAGTACTTC. Its protein is CASSPLSGESSYEQYF.

This clonotype was seen repeatedly, ten times or more. The chain links TRBV12-3 or TRBV12-4 to TRBJ1-4; 7 nucleotides line up with TRBD1. The CDR3 totals 14 residues. J lost 3 bases, V lost 6 bases, and 4 bases had no gene match. DNA of the CDR3: TGTGCCAGCAGCCAGGACAGGCCTAATGAAAAACTGTTTTTT. It is translated as CASSQDRPNEKLFF.

V usage is TRBV28 and J usage is TRBJ1-1; no firm D call. CDR3 length: 13 residues. Trimming pared 5 bases from V and 1 base from J, leaving 8 bases between. Germline V CDR1 and CDR2: MDHEN, SYDVKM. The CDR3 nucleotides are TGTGCCAGCAGTCCAGTTGAGAACACTGAAGCTTTCTTT. It yields the protein CASSPVENTEAFF.

This clonotype was detected a few times. The rearrangement links TRBV7-9 to TRBJ1-4; tentatively, D is TRBD1 (5 bases). There are 14 residues in the CDR3. CDR1 and CDR2 (germline): SEHNR, FQNEAQ (reference sequence). V shed 9 bases and J shed 0 bases, with 11 bases lying between them. CDR3 DNA sequence: TGTGCCAGTAGACAGTACGCAACTAATGAAAAACTGTTTTTT. Protein product: CASRQYATNEKLFF.

This clonotype showed up many times. This chain connects TRBV24-1 to TRBJ2-3; TRBD2 is a possible D gene (5 bases). The CDR3 has 15 amino acids. V was cut by 4 bases and J by 2 bases, with 12 bases left in between. The germline V gene has CDR1 KGHDR and CDR2 SFDVKD. CDR3 sequence: CATSELTGDTDTQYF. CDR3 coding DNA: TGTGCCACCAGTGAACTAACCGGGGACACAGATACGCAGTATTTT.

This clonotype was found a few times. The chain has TRBV6-2 or TRBV6-3 and TRBJ2-7, with D unresolved. Looked up from germline, CDR1 is MNHEY and CDR2 is SVGEGT. V was trimmed by 6 bases and J by 3 bases, leaving 18 bases between them. The CDR3 length is 15 residues. In nucleotides, the CDR3 is TGTGCCAGCAGACAGAGTCTGGCCTTTGGCTACGAGCAGTACTTC. Protein: CASRQSLAFGYEQYF.

This chain links TRBV2 with TRBJ2-6; D might be TRBD1 (5 bases). This CDR3 contains 16 residues. Germline V CDR1 and CDR2: SNHLY, FYNNEI. Trimming took off 6 bases at V and 2 bases at J, with 14 bases between the two ends. This CDR3 is CASRGRDLTGANVLTF. Here the CDR3 DNA reads TGTGCCAGCAGGGGCAGGGATCTAACTGGGGCCAACGTCCTGACTTTC.

The CDR3 sequence is CASSLAGRPYEQYF. In nucleotides, the CDR3 is TGTGCCAGCAGCTTAGCGGGGCGACCCTACGAGCAGTACTTC. This chain links TRBV5-6 with TRBJ2-7; 7 positions match TRBD2. The V gene end was trimmed by 2 bases and the J gene end by 2 bases; junction bases not matched to a gene: 4. This CDR3 is built from 14 residues. Germline CDR1 SGHDT, CDR2 YYEEEE.

The gene calls are TRBV11-2 and TRBJ2-3; D gene ambiguous. CDR3 length: 13 residues. V was shortened by 5 bases and J by 6 bases, with 12 bases between the two germline ends. In germline, CDR1 is SGHAT, CDR2 FQNNGV. The CDR3 protein is CASSPPLSDTQYF. Here the CDR3 DNA reads TGTGCCAGCAGCCCACCCCTTTCGGATACGCAGTATTTT.

This clonotype was counted many times. V is TRBV7-9 and J is TRBJ2-2; weak D call: TRBD1 (6 bases). Trimming cost V 10 bases and J 1 base, with 16 bases left between them. The CDR3 is 15 amino acids. Germline V CDR1 and CDR2: SEHNR, FQNEAQ (reference sequence). The CDR3 nucleotides are TGTGCCACGGCGGGCACAGGGCGGAACACCGGGGAGCTGTTTTTT. Its translation is CATAGTGRNTGELFF.

The chain links TRBV19 to TRBJ2-2, with TRBD2 matching over 8 bases. J was trimmed by 6 bases and V by 4 bases; bases with no gene match: 7. This CDR3 contains 15 residues. CDR1 and CDR2 (germline): LNHDA, SQIVND (reference sequence). The CDR3 loop is CASSTGLVTPGELFF. DNA for the CDR3: TGTGCCAGTAGTACGGGACTAGTTACCCCCGGGGAGCTGTTTTTT.

This clonotype was observed many times. This chain uses TRBV29-1 with TRBJ2-7, with D maybe TRBD2 (6 bases). CDR3 length equals 13 residues. The germline V and J ends were trimmed by 1 base and 2 bases, with 9 bases remaining between them. Per the germline V gene, CDR1 is SQVTM and CDR2 is ANQGSEA. CDR3 sequence: CSVEGDSPYEQYF. The CDR3 DNA is TGCAGCGTTGAAGGGGACTCTCCCTACGAGCAGTACTTC.

The gene calls are TRBV7-8 and TRBJ2-2; D remains unclear. V lost 4 bases and J 0 bases, leaving 12 bases between the germline ends. Looked up from germline, CDR1 is SGHVS and CDR2 is FQNEAQ. CDR3 length equals 16 residues. The CDR3 DNA is TGTGCCAGCAGCTCCATAGGGTTTCCGAACACCGGGGAGCTGTTTTTT. Translation gives CASSSIGFPNTGELFF.